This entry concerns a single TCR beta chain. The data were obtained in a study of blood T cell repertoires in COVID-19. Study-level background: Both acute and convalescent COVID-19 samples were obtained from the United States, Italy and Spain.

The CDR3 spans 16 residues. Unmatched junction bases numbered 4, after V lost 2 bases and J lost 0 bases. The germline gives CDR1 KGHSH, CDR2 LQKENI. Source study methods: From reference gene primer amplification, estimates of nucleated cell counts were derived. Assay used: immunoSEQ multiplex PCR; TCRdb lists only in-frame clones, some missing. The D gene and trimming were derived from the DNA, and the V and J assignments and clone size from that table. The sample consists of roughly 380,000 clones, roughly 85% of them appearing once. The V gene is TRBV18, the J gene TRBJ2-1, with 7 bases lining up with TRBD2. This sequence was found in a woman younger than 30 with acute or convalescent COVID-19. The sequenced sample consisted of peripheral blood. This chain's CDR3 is CASSPTSVSSYNEQFF. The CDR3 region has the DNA TGTGCCAGCTCACCAACTAGCGTGAGCTCCTACAATGAGCAGTTCTTC.